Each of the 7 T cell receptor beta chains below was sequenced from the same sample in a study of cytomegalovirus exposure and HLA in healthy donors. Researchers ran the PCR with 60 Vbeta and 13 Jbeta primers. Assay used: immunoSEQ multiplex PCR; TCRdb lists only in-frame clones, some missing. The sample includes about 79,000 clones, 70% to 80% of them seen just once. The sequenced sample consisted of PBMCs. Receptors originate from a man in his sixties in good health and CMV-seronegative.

The CDR3 region has the DNA TGTGCCAGCACCAGGGGACAGCAGTCATACGAGCAGTACTTC. It is translated as CASTRGQQSYEQYF. J is TRBJ2-7 and V is TRBV6-5; 7 bases agree with TRBD1. Germline V gene sequence: CDR1 MNHEY, CDR2 SVGAGI. The CDR3 spans 14 residues. The junction had 10 bases not matched to a gene; V was cut back by 7 bases and J by 4 bases.

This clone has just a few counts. Here the CDR3 reads CASSKTSGEKLFF. For the CDR3, the DNA is TGTGCCAGTAGTAAGACCTCGGGTGAAAAACTGTTTTTT. V gene TRBV19 combines with J gene TRBJ1-4; D gene ambiguous. Between the trimmed V and J ends, which lost 4 bases and 7 bases, there was a span of 10 bases. The length of the CDR3 is 13 residues. CDR1 LNHDA and CDR2 SQIVND come from the germline V gene (reference sequence).

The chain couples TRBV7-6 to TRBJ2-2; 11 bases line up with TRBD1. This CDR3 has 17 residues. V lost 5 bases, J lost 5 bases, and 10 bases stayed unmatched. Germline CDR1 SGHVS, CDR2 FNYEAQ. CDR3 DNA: TGTGCCAGCAGCAATACCCCGGGACAGGGGGGTACCGGGGAGCTGTTTTTT. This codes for CASSNTPGQGGTGELFF. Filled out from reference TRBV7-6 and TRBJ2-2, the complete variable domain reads GAGVSQSPRYKVTKRGQDVALRCDPISGHVSLYWYRQALGQGPEFLTYFNYEAQQDKSGLPNDRFSAERPEGSISTLTIQRTEQRDSAMYRCASSNTPGQGGTGELFFGEGSRLTVL.

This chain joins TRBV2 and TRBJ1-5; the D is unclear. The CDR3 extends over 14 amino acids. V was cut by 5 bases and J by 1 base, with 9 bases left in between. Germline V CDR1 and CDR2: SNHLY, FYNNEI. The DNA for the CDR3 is TGTGCCAGCAGTCCACAGCGGAGCAATCAGCCCCAGCATTTT. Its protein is CASSPQRSNQPQHF.

CDR3 protein: CASSADIPSGANVLTF. In nucleotides, the CDR3 is TGCGCCAGCAGCGCGGACATTCCCTCTGGGGCCAACGTCCTGACTTTC. The chain combines TRBV5-1 with TRBJ2-6, with a tentative D call TRBD1 (5 bases). CDR1 and CDR2 (germline): SGHRS, YFSETQ. This CDR3 contains 16 residues. Trimming cost V 4 bases and J 0 bases, with 11 bases left between them.

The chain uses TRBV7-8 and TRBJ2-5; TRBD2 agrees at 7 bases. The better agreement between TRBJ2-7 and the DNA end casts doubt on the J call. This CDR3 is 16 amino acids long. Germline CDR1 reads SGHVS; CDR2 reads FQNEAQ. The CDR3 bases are TGTGCCAGCAGCTTAGCAGTCCGGGAGGCCCTTTACGAGCAGTACTTC. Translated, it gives CASSLAVREALYEQYF.

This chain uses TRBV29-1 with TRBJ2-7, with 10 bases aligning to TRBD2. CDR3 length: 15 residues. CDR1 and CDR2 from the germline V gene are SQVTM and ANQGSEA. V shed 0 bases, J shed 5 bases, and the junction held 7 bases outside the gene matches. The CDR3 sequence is CSVEDSGGAINEQYF. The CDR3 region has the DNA TGCAGCGTTGAAGACAGCGGGGGGGCAATCAACGAGCAGTACTTC.